This T cell receptor (beta chain) was sequenced for a study of blood T cell repertoires in COVID-19. CDR3 length: 17 residues. From germline, CDR1 is SGDLS and CDR2 YYNGEE. Losses at the gene ends were 0 bases for V and 8 bases for J; bases not matched to a gene: 16. Assay: immunoSEQ multiplex PCR; the TCRdb copy retains only in-frame clones and omits some. The sample consists of about 230,000 clones, around nine tenths of them appearing once. This sequence joins TRBV9 and TRBJ1-1; 7 nucleotides align to TRBD1. Sequenced material: peripheral blood. The origin of this receptor is a woman younger than 30 who had recovered from COVID-19. The CDR3 here is CASSVVLGWGQPSEAFF. The CDR3 coding sequence is TGTGCCAGCAGCGTAGTTTTGGGTTGGGGACAGCCCTCAGAAGCTTTCTTT.